This T cell receptor beta chain was documented in a study of blood T cells in healthy people across ages. This clonotype was observed a few times. A second PCR, run for about 6 to 11 cycles, used a sample-barcoded 5' primer plus a J-beta primer mix. A single record per CDR3 protein comes from TCRdb applying MiXCR to the 5' RACE reads. The table lists about 780,000 distinct CDR3 sequences, around 25% of them singletons. This sample was shared with a second study, whose subject was T cells of mothers and their children. That paper notes: Random nucleotides (2-4) and sample barcodes were added by the M1S primer used in the second PCR.

The TCR comes from a boy aged 10-17 years in good health. Sequenced sample: blood.

CDR3 sequence (DNA): TGTGCCAGCACACTAGCGGGGAGTACCTCCTACAATGAGCAGTTCTTC. It codes for CASTLAGSTSYNEQFF. The chain carries TRBV5-4 and TRBJ2-1, with TRBD2 matching over 10 bases. The CDR3 consists of 16 residues. J gave up 0 bases and V 6 bases, and 6 bases lay outside the gene matches. Germline V gene lookup returns CDR1 SGHNT and CDR2 YYREEE (reference sequence).